This TCR beta chain emerged from a study of long-term antiretroviral therapy in people with HIV. This clone was detected a few times. What it binds is not known. CDR3 length equals 14 residues. The germline gives CDR1 LNHDA, CDR2 SQIVND (reference sequence). Unmatched junction bases numbered 4, after V lost 6 bases and J lost 3 bases. Study-level findings and limits: Among HIV repertoires, CDR3 length ranges were narrower than those of controls. Possibly under older ART regimens, blood was drawn between about 2004 and 2017.

The immunoSEQ assay was v3.0, run at survey level. What sequencing targeted per sample was about 40,000-55,000 T-cell genomes. Assay used: immunoSEQ multiplex PCR; TCRdb lists only in-frame clones, some missing. The sample carries about 28,000 clones, roughly nine tenths recorded once. The chain employs TRBV19 and TRBJ1-2; 10 bases match TRBD1. The specimen comprised unsorted PBMCs, sampled 2 years after starting antiretroviral therapy. The sequence was obtained from a man in his fifties or sixties with HIV. The CDR3 DNA reads as TGTGCCAGTAGGCGGACAGGGGGAGACTATGGCTACACCTTC. It codes for CASRRTGGDYGYTF.